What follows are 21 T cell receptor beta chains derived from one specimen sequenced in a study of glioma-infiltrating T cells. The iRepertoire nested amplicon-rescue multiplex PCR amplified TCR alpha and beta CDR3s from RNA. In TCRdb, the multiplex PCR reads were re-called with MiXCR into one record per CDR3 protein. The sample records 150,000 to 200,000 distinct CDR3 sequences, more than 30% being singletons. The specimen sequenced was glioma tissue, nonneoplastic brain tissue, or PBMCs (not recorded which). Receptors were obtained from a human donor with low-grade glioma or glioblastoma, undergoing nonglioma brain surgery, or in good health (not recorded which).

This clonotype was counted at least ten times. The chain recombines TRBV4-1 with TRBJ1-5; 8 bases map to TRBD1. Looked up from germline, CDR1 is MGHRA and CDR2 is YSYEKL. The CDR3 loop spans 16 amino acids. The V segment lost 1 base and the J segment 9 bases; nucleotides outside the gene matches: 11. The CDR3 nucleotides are TGCGCCAGCAGCCAAGCTTCGGGACAGGTACATGGGCCCCAGCATTTT. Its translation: CASSQASGQVHGPQHF.

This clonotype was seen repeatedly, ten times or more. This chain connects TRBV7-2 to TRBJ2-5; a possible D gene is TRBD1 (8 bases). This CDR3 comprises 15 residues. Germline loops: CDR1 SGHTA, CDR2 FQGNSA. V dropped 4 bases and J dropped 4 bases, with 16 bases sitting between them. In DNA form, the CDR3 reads TGTGCCAGCAGCTCCGGGGGGACAGGTCGAGAGACCCAGTACTTC. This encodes CASSSGGTGRETQYF.

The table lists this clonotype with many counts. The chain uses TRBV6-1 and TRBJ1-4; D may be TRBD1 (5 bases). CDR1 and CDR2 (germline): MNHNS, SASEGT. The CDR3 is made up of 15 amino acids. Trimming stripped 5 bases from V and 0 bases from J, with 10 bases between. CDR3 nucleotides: TGTGCCAGCAGTCCACCGGGACCAACTAATGAAAAACTGTTTTTT. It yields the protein CASSPPGPTNEKLFF.

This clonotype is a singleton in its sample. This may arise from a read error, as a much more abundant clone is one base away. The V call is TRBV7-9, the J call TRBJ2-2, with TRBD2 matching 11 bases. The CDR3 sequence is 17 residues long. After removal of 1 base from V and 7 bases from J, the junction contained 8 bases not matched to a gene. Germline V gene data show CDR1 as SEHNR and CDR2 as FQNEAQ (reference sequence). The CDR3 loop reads CASSLVGTSGESGELFF. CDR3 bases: TGTGCCAGCAGCTTAGTTGGGACTAGCGGAGAGAGCGGGGAGCTGTTTTTT. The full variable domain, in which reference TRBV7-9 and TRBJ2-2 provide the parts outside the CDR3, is DTGVSQNPRHKITKRGQNVTFRCDPISEHNRLYWYRQTLGQGPEFLTYFQNEAQLEKSRLLSDRFSAERPKGSFSTLEIQRTEQGDSAMYLCASSLVGTSGESGELFFGEGSRLTVL.

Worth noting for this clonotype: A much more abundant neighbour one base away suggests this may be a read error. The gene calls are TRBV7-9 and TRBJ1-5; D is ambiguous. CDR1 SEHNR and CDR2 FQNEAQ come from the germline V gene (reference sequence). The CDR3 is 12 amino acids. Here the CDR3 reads CATSFFYQPQHF. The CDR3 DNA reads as TGTGCCACCAGCTTCTTTTATCAGCCCCAGCATTTT.

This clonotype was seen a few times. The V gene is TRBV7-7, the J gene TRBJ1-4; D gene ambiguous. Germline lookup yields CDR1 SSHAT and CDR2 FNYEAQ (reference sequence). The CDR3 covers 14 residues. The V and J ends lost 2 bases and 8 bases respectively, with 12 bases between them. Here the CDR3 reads CASSLTWPAEKLFF. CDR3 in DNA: TGTGCCAGCAGCTTAACGTGGCCTGCGGAAAAACTGTTTTTT.

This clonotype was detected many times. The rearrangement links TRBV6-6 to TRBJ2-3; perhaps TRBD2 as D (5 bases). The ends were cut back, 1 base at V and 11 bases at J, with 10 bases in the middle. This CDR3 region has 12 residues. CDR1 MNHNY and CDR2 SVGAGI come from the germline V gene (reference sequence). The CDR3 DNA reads TGTGCCAGCAGTTACTTTGTAGGAGGGCAGTATTTT. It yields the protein CASSYFVGGQYF.

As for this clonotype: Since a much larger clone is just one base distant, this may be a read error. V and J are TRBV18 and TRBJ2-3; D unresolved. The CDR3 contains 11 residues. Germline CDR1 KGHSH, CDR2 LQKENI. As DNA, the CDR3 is TGTGCCAGCTCACGGGCAGATACGCGGTATTTT. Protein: CASSRADTRYF.

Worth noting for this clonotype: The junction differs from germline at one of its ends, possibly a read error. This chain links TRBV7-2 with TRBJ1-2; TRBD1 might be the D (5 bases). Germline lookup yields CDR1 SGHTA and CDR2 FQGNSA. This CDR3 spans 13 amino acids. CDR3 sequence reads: CASSLPQAYDYTF. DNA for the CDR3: TGTGCCAGTAGCTTACCACAGGCCTATGACTACACCTTC.

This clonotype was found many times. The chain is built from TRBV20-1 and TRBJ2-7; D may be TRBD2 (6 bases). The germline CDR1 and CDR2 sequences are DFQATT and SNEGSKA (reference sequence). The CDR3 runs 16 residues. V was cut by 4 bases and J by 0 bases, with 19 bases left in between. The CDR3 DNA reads TGCAGTGCTACTCCAGCGGAGGGAGCGTTCTCCTACGAGCAGTACTTC. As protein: CSATPAEGAFSYEQYF.

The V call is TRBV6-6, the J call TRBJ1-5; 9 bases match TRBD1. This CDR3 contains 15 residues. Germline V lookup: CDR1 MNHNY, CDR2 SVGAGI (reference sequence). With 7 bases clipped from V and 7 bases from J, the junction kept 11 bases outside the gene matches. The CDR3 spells CASTKIGQGNQPQHF. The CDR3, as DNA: TGTGCCAGCACCAAAATCGGACAGGGGAACCAGCCCCAGCATTTT.

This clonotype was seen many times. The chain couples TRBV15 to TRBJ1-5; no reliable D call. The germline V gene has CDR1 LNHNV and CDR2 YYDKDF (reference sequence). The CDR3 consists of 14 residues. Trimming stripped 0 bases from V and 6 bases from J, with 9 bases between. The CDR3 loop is CATSRDRMSQPQHF. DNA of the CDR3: TGTGCCACCAGCAGAGATAGGATGAGTCAGCCCCAGCATTTT.

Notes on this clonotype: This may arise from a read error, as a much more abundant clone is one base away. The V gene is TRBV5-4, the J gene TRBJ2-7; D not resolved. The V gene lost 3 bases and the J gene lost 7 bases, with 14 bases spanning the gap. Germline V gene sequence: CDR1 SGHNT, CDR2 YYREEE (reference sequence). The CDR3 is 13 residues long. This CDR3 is CASSCDSGGEQYF. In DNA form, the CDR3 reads TGTGCCAGCAGCTGTGACTCCGGTGGGGAGCAGTACTTC.

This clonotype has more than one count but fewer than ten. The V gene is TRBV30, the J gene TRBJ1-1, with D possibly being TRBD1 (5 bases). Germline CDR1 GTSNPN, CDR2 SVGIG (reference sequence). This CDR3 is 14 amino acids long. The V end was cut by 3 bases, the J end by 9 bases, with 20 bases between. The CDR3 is CAWSLKSSGPQAFF. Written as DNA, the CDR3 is TGTGCCTGGAGCCTTAAATCGTCGGGACCGCAAGCTTTCTTT.

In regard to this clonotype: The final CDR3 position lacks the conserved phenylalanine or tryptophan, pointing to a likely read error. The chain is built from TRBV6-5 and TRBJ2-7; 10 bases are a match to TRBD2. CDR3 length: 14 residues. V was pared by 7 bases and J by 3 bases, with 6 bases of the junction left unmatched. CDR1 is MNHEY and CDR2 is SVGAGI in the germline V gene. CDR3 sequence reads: CASITIAGGYEQYS. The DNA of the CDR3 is TGTGCCAGCATTACCATAGCGGGAGGCTACGAGCAGTACTCC.

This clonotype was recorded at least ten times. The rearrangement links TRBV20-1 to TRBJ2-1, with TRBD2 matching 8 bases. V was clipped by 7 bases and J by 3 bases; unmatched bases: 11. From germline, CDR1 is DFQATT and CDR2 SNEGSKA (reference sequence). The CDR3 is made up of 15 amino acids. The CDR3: CSGNMGLGFYNEQFF. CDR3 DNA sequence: TGCAGTGGTAATATGGGACTAGGGTTCTACAATGAGCAGTTCTTC.

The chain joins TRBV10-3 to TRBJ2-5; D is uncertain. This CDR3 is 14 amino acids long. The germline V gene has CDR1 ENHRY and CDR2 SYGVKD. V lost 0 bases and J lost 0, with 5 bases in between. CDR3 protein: CAISESQHQETQYF. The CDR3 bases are TGTGCCATCAGTGAGTCCCAGCACCAAGAGACCCAGTACTTC.

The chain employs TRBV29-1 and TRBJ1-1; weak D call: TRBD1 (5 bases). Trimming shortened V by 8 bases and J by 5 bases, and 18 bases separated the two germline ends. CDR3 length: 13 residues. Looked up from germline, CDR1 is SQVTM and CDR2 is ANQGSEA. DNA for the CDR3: TGCAGCACTAGATGGGGCAAAAGTACTGAAGCTTTCTTT. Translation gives CSTRWGKSTEAFF.

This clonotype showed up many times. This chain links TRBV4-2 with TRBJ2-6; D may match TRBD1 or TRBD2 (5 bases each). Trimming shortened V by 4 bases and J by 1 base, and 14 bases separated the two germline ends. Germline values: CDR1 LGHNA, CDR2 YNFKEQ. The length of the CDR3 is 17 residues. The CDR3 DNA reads TGTGCCAGCAGCCCTAACCACGGGGCTTCTGGGGCCAACGTCCTGACTTTC. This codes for CASSPNHGASGANVLTF.

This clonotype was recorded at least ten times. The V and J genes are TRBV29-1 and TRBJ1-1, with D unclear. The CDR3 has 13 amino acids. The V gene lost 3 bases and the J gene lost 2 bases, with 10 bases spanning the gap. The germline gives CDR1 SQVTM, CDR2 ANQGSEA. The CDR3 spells CSVEVTGNTEAFF. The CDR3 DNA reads TGCAGCGTTGAGGTGACCGGAAACACTGAAGCTTTCTTT.

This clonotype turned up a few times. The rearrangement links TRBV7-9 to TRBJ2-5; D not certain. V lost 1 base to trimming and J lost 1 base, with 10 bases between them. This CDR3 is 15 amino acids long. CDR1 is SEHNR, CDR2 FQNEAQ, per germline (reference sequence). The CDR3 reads CASSLVLGTQETQYF. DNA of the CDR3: TGTGCCAGCAGCTTAGTCTTGGGAACCCAAGAGACCCAGTACTTC.